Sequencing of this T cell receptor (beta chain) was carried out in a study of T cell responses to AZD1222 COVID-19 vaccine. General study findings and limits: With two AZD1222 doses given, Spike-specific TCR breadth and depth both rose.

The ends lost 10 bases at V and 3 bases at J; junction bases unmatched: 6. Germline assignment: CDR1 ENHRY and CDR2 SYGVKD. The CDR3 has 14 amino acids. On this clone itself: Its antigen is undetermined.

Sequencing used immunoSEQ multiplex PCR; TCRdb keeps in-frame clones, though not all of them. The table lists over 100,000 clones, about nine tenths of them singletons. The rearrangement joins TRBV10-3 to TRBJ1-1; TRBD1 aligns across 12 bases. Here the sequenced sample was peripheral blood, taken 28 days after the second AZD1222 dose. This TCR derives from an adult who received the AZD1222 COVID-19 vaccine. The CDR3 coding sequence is TGTGCCACCGGGACAGGGGGCGGGGACACTGAAGCTTTCTTT. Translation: CATGTGGGDTEAFF.